This T cell receptor beta chain was observed in a study of shared clonotypes between healthy human individuals. Study-wide results and caveats: With few donors, the genetic and exposure-history diversity represented was limited.

The assay was immunoSEQ multiplex PCR, and TCRdb's table has in-frame clones only and misses some. The sample carries around 1.9 million clones, about 94% recorded once. The V gene's germline CDR1 is MNHEY and CDR2 SMNVEV (reference sequence). The CDR3 loop spans 14 amino acids. V dropped 5 bases and J dropped 4 bases, with 14 bases sitting between them. In regard to this clone: No antigen is known for it. The same CDR3 also results from other DNA sequences found in this sample.

Naive CD8 cells comprised CD45RO-negative, CCR7-positively selected cells, excluding terminally differentiated effector memory CD45RA+ cells. V and J are TRBV27 and TRBJ2-5; D possibly uses TRBD1 or TRBD2 (5 bases each). The sequenced sample consisted of naive CD8+ T cells from PBMCs. This clonotype was sampled from a man aged 18 to 30 in good health. Some clones in this sample may be carry-over from other donors' samples. Here the CDR3 reads CASSLRDPRETQYF. The CDR3 DNA sequence: TGTGCCAGCAGTCTCAGGGACCCGCGAGAGACCCAGTACTTC.